One and the same sample provided the 29 T cell receptor beta chains below, sequenced in a study of cytomegalovirus exposure and HLA in healthy donors (dated by TCRdb to between 2016 and 2019). The library came from the immunoSEQ multiplex PCR assay. For the multiplex PCR, a mixture combining 60 forward primers for TCR Vbeta segments and 13 reverse primers for TCR Jbeta segments was used. TCRdb mirrors the immuneACCESS table, restricted to in-frame sequences. Some clones are absent from its copies; in checked studies, under half trace to an unresolved V gene, and the reason for the others is unknown. The sample table lists around 150,000 clones, approximately 88% of them with a count of one. Roughly 0.5% of the sample lies in the top ten. The source material was PBMCs. Every receptor here comes from a middle-aged woman in good health and CMV-seronegative.

This chain connects TRBV5-6 to TRBJ2-3; 7 bases match TRBD2. Germline trimming cut 2 bases from V and 0 bases from J; bases unmatched to any gene: 0. The CDR3 contains 14 residues. Germline V gene sequence: CDR1 SGHDT, CDR2 YYEEEE. CDR3 in amino acids: CASSLAGSTDTQYF. CDR3 DNA: TGTGCCAGCAGCTTAGCGGGAAGCACAGATACGCAGTATTTT.

This clone was seen a single time. J is TRBJ2-3 and V is TRBV6-1; 7 nucleotides align to TRBD1. There are 13 residues in the CDR3. V was pared by 6 bases and J by 2 bases, with 2 bases of the junction left unmatched. CDR1 is MNHNS and CDR2 is SASEGT in the germline V gene. This chain's CDR3 is CASRTGTTDTQYF. In nucleotides, the CDR3 is TGTGCCAGCAGGACAGGGACCACAGATACGCAGTATTTT.

The V gene is TRBV6-1, the J gene TRBJ2-5; D remains ambiguous. CDR1 is MNHNS and CDR2 is SASEGT in the germline V gene. This CDR3 spans 10 amino acids. V lost 8 bases and J lost 5, with 6 bases in between. The CDR3 DNA is TGTGCCAGCCATTTGGAGACCCAGTACTTC. Its translation is CASHLETQYF.

This rearrangement joins TRBV10-3 to TRBJ2-7; possibly TRBD2 for D (6 bases). The CDR3 covers 14 residues. The V end lost 10 bases, the J end lost 0 bases, and 16 bases lay between the germline ends. From germline, CDR1 is ENHRY and CDR2 SYGVKD. The CDR3, as DNA: TGTGCCACCTCGCCGGGACTCCCCTCCTACGAGCAGTACTTC. Its translation: CATSPGLPSYEQYF.

This chain uses TRBV7-9 with TRBJ1-4; TRBD1 matches 7 bases. CDR3 length: 17 amino acids. Trimming cost V 5 bases and J 7 bases; bases outside gene matches: 16. Germline loops: CDR1 SEHNR, CDR2 FQNEAQ (reference sequence). CDR3 sequence: CASSPHRTGRLAEKLFF. The CDR3 nucleotides read TGTGCCAGCAGCCCCCACCGGACAGGCCGGCTTGCTGAAAAACTGTTTTTT.

The chain links TRBV5-1 to TRBJ2-1, with 14 bases identical to TRBD2. Trimming cost V 0 bases and J 4 bases; bases outside gene matches: 6. CDR3 size: 18 residues. Germline V gene lookup returns CDR1 SGHRS and CDR2 YFSETQ. Here the CDR3 reads CASSLAPRLAGGYNEQFF. The DNA of the CDR3 is TGCGCCAGCAGCTTGGCTCCCCGACTAGCGGGAGGGTACAATGAGCAGTTCTTC.

The V call is TRBV9, the J call TRBJ2-5; 10 nucleotides match TRBD2. The J segment lost 4 bases and the V segment lost 2 bases, leaving 8 bases of the junction unmatched. Germline V gene lookup returns CDR1 SGDLS and CDR2 YYNGEE. This CDR3 has 16 amino acids. DNA of the CDR3: TGTGCCAGCAGCGTCGACCGACTAGCGGGTGTAGAGACCCAGTACTTC. The encoded protein is CASSVDRLAGVETQYF. Drawing the rest from reference TRBV9 and TRBJ2-5, the complete variable domain is DSGVTQTPKHLITATGQRVTLRCSPRSGDLSVYWYQQSLDQGLQFLIQYYNGEERAKGNILERFSAQQFPDLHSELNLSSLELGDSALYFCASSVDRLAGVETQYFGPGTRLLVL.

This clone turned up a few times. This chain connects TRBV29-1 to TRBJ1-2; 7 nucleotides agree with TRBD1. The CDR3 contains 13 residues. Trimming took 6 bases from V and 6 from J; bases not matched to a gene: 10. The germline V gene encodes CDR1 SQVTM and CDR2 ANQGSEA. The CDR3 region is CSVVDGTDNGYTF. In nucleotides, the CDR3 is TGCAGCGTAGTAGACGGGACAGATAATGGCTACACCTTC. The variable domain in full, completed from reference TRBV29-1 and TRBJ1-2, reads SAVISQKPSRDICQRGTSLTIQCQVDSQVTMMFWYRQQPGQSLTLIATANQGSEATYESGFVIDKFPISRPNLTFSTLTVSNMSPEDSSIYLCSVVDGTDNGYTFGSGTRLTVV.

This clone came up a few times. The junction and the germline gene differ at one end; a read error may be behind it. V is TRBV2 and J is TRBJ2-3; D not certain. Germline CDR1 is SNHLY and CDR2 is FYNNEI. The CDR3 extends over 13 amino acids. In nucleotides, the CDR3 is TGTGCCGGAGAAGGCATATACACAAATACGCAGTATTTT. This gives the protein CAGEGIYTNTQYF.

This clone turned up a few times. The chain recombines TRBV7-9 with TRBJ2-5; D is perhaps TRBD1 (5 bases). The end of the DNA fits TRBJ2-7 better, so the J call may be wrong. The germline V gene has CDR1 SEHNR and CDR2 FQNEAQ (reference sequence). The CDR3 runs 12 residues. The CDR3 DNA sequence: TGTGCCAGCAGCATCCAGGGTGGCGAGCAGTACTTC. Its translation: CASSIQGGEQYF.

This clone was seen a few times. The chain combines TRBV21-1 with TRBJ2-7; the DNA was not used to check the table's D call, TRBD1. TRBV21-1 is marked as a pseudogene. The CDR3 is 17 residues long. DNA for the CDR3: TGTGCCAGCAGCAAAGAAGGATTTTGGGGACAGCACTACGAGCAGTACTTC. The encoded protein is CASSKEGFWGQHYEQYF.

The chain is built from TRBV18 and TRBJ1-4; weak D call: TRBD1 (6 bases). V gave up 3 bases and J gave up 4 bases, with 9 bases separating them. The CDR3 runs 14 residues. Germline lookup yields CDR1 KGHSH and CDR2 LQKENI. The CDR3 region has the DNA TGTGCCAGCTCACCCGGGACAAGTAATGAAAAACTGTTTTTT. Translating it yields CASSPGTSNEKLFF.

V and J are TRBV28 and TRBJ2-1; 8 positions agree with TRBD1. The V and J ends lost 5 bases and 12 bases, in that order; junction bases with no gene match: 18. Germline values: CDR1 MDHEN, CDR2 SYDVKM. The CDR3 is 16 amino acids. The CDR3 here is CASSGIRGQGASWQFF. The CDR3 nucleotides are TGTGCCAGCAGTGGGATCAGGGGGCAGGGGGCTTCGTGGCAGTTCTTC. The complete variable domain, with remaining parts taken from reference TRBV28 and TRBJ2-1, reads DVKVTQSSRYLVKRTGEKVFLECVQDMDHENMFWYRQDPGLGLRLIYFSYDVKMKEKGDIPEGYSVSREKKERFSLILESASTNQTSMYLCASSGIRGQGASWQFFGPGTRLTVL.

The chain joins TRBV19 to TRBJ2-2; maybe TRBD1 (6 bases). The CDR3 contains 16 residues. The ends were cut back, 0 bases at V and 0 bases at J, with 8 bases in the middle. Germline values: CDR1 LNHDA, CDR2 SQIVND (reference sequence). CDR3 in amino acids: CASSIDTGPNTGELFF. For the CDR3, the DNA is TGTGCCAGTAGTATAGATACAGGGCCGAACACCGGGGAGCTGTTTTTT.

The chain joins TRBV30 to TRBJ2-1, with 7 positions matching TRBD2. Trimming took 3 bases from V and 9 from J; bases not matched to a gene: 29. The CDR3 totals 20 residues. From germline, CDR1 is GTSNPN and CDR2 SVGIG (reference sequence). The CDR3 loop is CAWSHLARGVAGRGGFEQFF. Written as DNA, the CDR3 is TGTGCCTGGAGCCACCTCGCCCGGGGGGTGGCAGGGAGGGGAGGGTTTGAGCAGTTCTTC.

The chain uses TRBV19 and TRBJ1-5; D is uncertain. There are 17 residues in the CDR3. V was trimmed by 7 bases and J by 4 bases, leaving 23 bases between them. Looked up from germline, CDR1 is LNHDA and CDR2 is SQIVND (reference sequence). The CDR3 DNA sequence: TGTGCCAGTACCCGAATGGGAGCGTTGACTACTAATCAGCCCCAGCATTTT. This encodes CASTRMGALTTNQPQHF. Combining the CDR3 with reference TRBV19 and TRBJ1-5 gives the whole variable domain DGGITQSPKYLFRKEGQNVTLSCEQNLNHDAMYWYRQDPGQGLRLIYYSQIVNDFQKGDIAEGYSVSREKKESFPLTVTSAQKNPTAFYLCASTRMGALTTNQPQHFGDGTRLSIL.

This clone occurred once. The chain employs TRBV10-1 and TRBJ2-6, with unresolved D. Germline lookup yields CDR1 WNHNN and CDR2 SYGVQD (reference sequence). The CDR3 covers 15 residues. V lost 2 bases and J lost 1, with 6 bases in between. The CDR3 DNA sequence: TGCGCCAGCAGTGAGACGGTTTCTGGGGCCAACGTCCTGACTTTC. Translated, it gives CASSETVSGANVLTF.

V gene TRBV6-5 combines with J gene TRBJ1-5; TRBD1 matches 9 bases. The CDR3 contains 15 residues. The V and J ends lost 6 bases and 4 bases, in that order; junction bases with no gene match: 7. Germline V gene data show CDR1 as MNHEY and CDR2 as SVGAGI. Written as DNA, the CDR3 is TGTGCCAGCAGGCCGGGACAGGGAATAAATCAGCCCCAGCATTTT. Translation: CASRPGQGINQPQHF.

This clone was recorded only once. The chain recombines TRBV5-1 with TRBJ1-3; D gene uncertain. CDR1 and CDR2 (germline): SGHRS, YFSETQ. V was clipped by 2 bases and J by 0 bases, with 6 bases between them. The CDR3 contains 14 residues. The CDR3 loop is CASSLQPSGNTIYF. CDR3 in DNA: TGCGCCAGCAGCTTACAGCCCTCTGGAAACACCATATATTTT.

The chain carries TRBV6-5 and TRBJ1-5, with TRBD1 as a possible D gene (6 bases). The CDR3 is made up of 14 amino acids. The ends were cut back, 8 bases at V and 7 bases at J, with 18 bases in the middle. CDR1 and CDR2 from the germline V gene are MNHEY and SVGAGI. The CDR3 loop reads CASGYGGQGQPQHF. CDR3 bases: TGTGCCAGCGGGTACGGGGGGCAGGGACAGCCCCAGCATTTT.

The rearrangement links TRBV4-3 to TRBJ1-2; 9 bases match TRBD1. This CDR3 has 15 amino acids. Germline assignment: CDR1 LGHNA and CDR2 YSLEER. V lost 4 bases and J lost 4; bases outside the gene matches: 7. The CDR3 sequence is CASSRTGTGIYGYTF. The DNA of the CDR3 is TGCGCCAGCAGCCGGACCGGGACAGGGATCTATGGCTACACCTTC.

The chain has TRBV7-6 and TRBJ2-5; a possible D gene is TRBD1 (5 bases). The CDR3 is made up of 14 amino acids. Between the trimmed V and J ends, which lost 5 bases and 3 bases, there was a span of 13 bases. Germline V gene lookup returns CDR1 SGHVS and CDR2 FNYEAQ. The CDR3 region is CASSMSGIKETQYF. In nucleotides, the CDR3 is TGTGCCAGCAGCATGTCAGGGATCAAAGAGACCCAGTACTTC.

This clone has just a few counts. The chain uses TRBV10-3 and TRBJ1-4; 7 bases are a match to TRBD1. Trimming took 8 bases from V and 3 from J; bases not matched to a gene: 3. This CDR3 has 13 amino acids. CDR1 ENHRY and CDR2 SYGVKD come from the germline V gene. CDR3 sequence: CAIAQGANEKLFF. The CDR3 DNA sequence: TGTGCCATCGCTCAGGGGGCTAATGAAAAACTGTTTTTT.

The rearrangement uses TRBV7-9 and TRBJ2-7, with D possibly being TRBD1 (5 bases). The CDR3 sequence is 13 residues long. The V and J ends lost 2 bases and 10 bases respectively, with 15 bases between them. Germline V CDR1 and CDR2: SEHNR, FQNEAQ (reference sequence). CDR3 nucleotide sequence: TGTGCCAGCAGCTTATCAGGACAAGGGGCTCAGTACTTC. This sequence encodes CASSLSGQGAQYF.

Of note for this clone: The junction differs from germline at one of its ends, possibly a read error. V gene TRBV5-1 combines with J gene TRBJ2-1; D is unclear. Germline lookup yields CDR1 SGHRS and CDR2 YFSETQ. The CDR3 contains 11 residues. CDR3 sequence (DNA): TGCGCCAGCAGCGCCTATAATGAGCAGTTCTTC. It translates to CASSAYNEQFF.

The chain carries TRBV7-9 and TRBJ2-7; D might be TRBD2 (6 bases). The CDR3 contains 14 residues. Germline loops: CDR1 SEHNR, CDR2 FQNEAQ (reference sequence). Trimming stripped 5 bases from V and 3 bases from J, with 14 bases between. CDR3 bases: TGTGCCAGCAGCGACCAGCGGGCGCACTACGAGCAGTACTTC. It is translated as CASSDQRAHYEQYF.

The chain couples TRBV30 to TRBJ2-1, with 11 bases that match TRBD2. V was clipped by 2 bases and J by 0 bases; unmatched bases: 9. This CDR3 is 18 amino acids long. The germline gives CDR1 GTSNPN, CDR2 SVGIG (reference sequence). In DNA form, the CDR3 reads TGTGCCTGGAGTCTCCTCCCGGGACTAGCGGACTCCTACAATGAGCAGTTCTTC. Its translation is CAWSLLPGLADSYNEQFF.

The rearrangement links TRBV9 to TRBJ2-2; D gene unclear. The CDR3 spans 14 residues. From germline, CDR1 is SGDLS and CDR2 YYNGEE. Trimming took 4 bases from V and 2 from J, leaving 9 bases between them. Here the CDR3 DNA reads TGTGCCAGCAGCTTCCTGGCAAACACCGGGGAGCTGTTTTTT. Amino acid sequence: CASSFLANTGELFF.

The chain joins TRBV10-1 to TRBJ2-5; 7 bases match TRBD1. Trimming at V came to 4 bases and at J to 5 bases, leaving 4 bases not matched to a gene. The CDR3 sequence is 13 residues long. Germline CDR1 is WNHNN and CDR2 is SYGVQD (reference sequence). In nucleotides, the CDR3 is TGCGCCAGCAGTGGGGGACAGTCGGAGACCCAGTACTTC. Its translation: CASSGGQSETQYF.